These T cell receptor beta chains were read from a single sample in a study of blood T cell repertoires in COVID-19. Clones were sequenced by immunoSEQ multiplex PCR, and TCRdb holds only the in-frame ones, with some missing. Of 250,000 or so clones listed, around 87% are singletons. The material sequenced was PBMCs or T cells enriched from blood (not recorded which). The receptor source for this set is a woman between 50 and 59 years old who had recovered from COVID-19. CDR3s include the opening cysteine and the closing phenylalanine or tryptophan. D genes are given only for firm matches. Expanded clones get a size class; other rows say once, few or many, or leave the size out.

TRBV2	TRBJ2-7	NA	NA	TGTGCCAGCAGTGTGCAGGGTGGTTACTACGAGCAGTACTTC	CASSVQGGYYEQYF
TRBV6-5	TRBJ2-1	TRBD1	NA	TGTGCCAGCAGTTACTCGATACAGGGGGCGCAGAATGAGCAGTTCTTC	CASSYSIQGAQNEQFF
TRBV6-4	TRBJ2-1	NA	NA	TGTGCCAGCAGTGAAACTAGACAGGGAGGCAATGAGCAGTTCTTC	CASSETRQGGNEQFF
TRBV19	TRBJ1-1	NA	NA	TGTGCCAGTTATGGGGGACTCCCGGACACTGAAGCTTTCTTT	CASYGGLPDTEAFF
TRBV24-1	TRBJ2-1	TRBD2	few	TGTGCCACCAGTGATCCCAATAGCGGGAGGTACAATGAGCAGTTCTTC	CATSDPNSGRYNEQFF
TRBV28	TRBJ1-4	TRBD1	NA	TGTGCCAGCAGCTCCCCAAGGACAGGAAGATATGAAAAACTGTTTTTT	CASSSPRTGRYEKLFF
TRBV28	TRBJ1-3	NA	NA	TGTGCCAGCAGTTTATGGGAGGTTGAGATATCCTCTGGAAACACCATATATTTT	CASSLWEVEISSGNTIYF
TRBV11-2	TRBJ2-1	NA	NA	TGTGCCAGCAGCTTTCGTCCGGAGGCCTCCTACAATGAGCAGTTCTTC	CASSFRPEASYNEQFF
TRBV7-2	TRBJ2-3	NA	NA	TGTGCCAGCAGCTTAGCAATTTCCCTTCCGAGCACAGATACGCAGTATTTT	CASSLAISLPSTDTQYF
TRBV7-9	TRBJ2-7	TRBD2	NA	TGTGCCAGCAGCCCGGGCGGGGGAGTATACGAGCAGTACTTC	CASSPGGGVYEQYF
TRBV7-8	TRBJ2-1	TRBD2	NA	TGTGCCAGCAGCTTACCCCTAGCGGGAGACAATGAGCAGTTCTTC	CASSLPLAGDNEQFF
TRBV11-3	TRBJ2-1	NA	NA	TGTGCCAGCAGCTTCCGTCAGGGGTCCAATGAGCAGTTCTTC	CASSFRQGSNEQFF
TRBV2	TRBJ1-2	NA	few	TGTGCCAGCAGGACTATCACCGGGATCAACTATGGCTACACCTTC	CASRTITGINYGYTF
TRBV28	TRBJ2-7	TRBD2	few	TGTGCCAGCAGTTTGTTTGGCGGGAGCTACGAGCAGTACTTC	CASSLFGGSYEQYF
TRBV29-1	TRBJ1-3	NA	NA	TGCAGCGCCGATACAGGGCCCTCGTCCATATATTTT	CSADTGPSSIYF
TRBV10-3	TRBJ2-7	NA	NA	TGTGCCATCACGACCGGGACTCCCAGCTCCTACGAGCAGTACTTC	CAITTGTPSSYEQYF
TRBV5-1	TRBJ2-3	TRBD1	once	TGCGCCAGCAGCAGGGGGACAGGCGATACGCAGTATTTT	CASSRGTGDTQYF
TRBV28	TRBJ2-7	TRBD2	NA	TGTGCCAGTACAGCAAGCGGGAAGAGCTCCTACGAGCAGTACTTC	CASTASGKSSYEQYF
TRBV15	TRBJ1-5	NA	few	TGTGCCACCAGCAGAGATACAGGAGCTCAGCCCCAGCATTTT	CATSRDTGAQPQHF
TRBV3-1/TRBV3-2	TRBJ2-1	TRBD2	NA	TGTGCCAGCAGTCAAGGGAGGGGTGAGCAGTTCTTC	CASSQGRGEQFF
TRBV30	TRBJ1-4	NA	NA	TGTGCCCGGAGCGGGTTTGGGGGGTCAACTAATGAAAAACTGTTTTTT	CARSGFGGSTNEKLFF
TRBV5-4	TRBJ2-7	NA	NA	TGTGCCAGCAGCTTGGGTGGGGCTCCTGGGGAGCAGTACTTC	CASSLGGAPGEQYF
TRBV28	TRBJ2-1	TRBD2	NA	TGTGCCAGCAGCCCCGGCCCCGGGACTAGCGGAGTATATGAGCAGTTCTTC	CASSPGPGTSGVYEQFF
TRBV9	TRBJ2-1	TRBD2	once	TGTGCCAGCTCAAAGGCTAGCGGGAGTTGGGATGAGCAGTTCTTC	CASSKASGSWDEQFF
TRBV5-4	TRBJ2-1	NA	NA	TGTGCCAGCAGCTTGGGCGGGTCCCTGGTCTCCTACAATGAGCAGTTCTTC	CASSLGGSLVSYNEQFF
TRBV28	TRBJ1-1	NA	NA	TGTGCCAGCCGTTATATGAACACTGAAGCTTTCTTT	CASRYMNTEAFF
TRBV27	TRBJ2-1	NA	NA	TGTGCCAGCAGTTTTCAGTCCTCCTACAATGAGCAGTTCTTC	CASSFQSSYNEQFF
TRBV7-9	TRBJ2-1	TRBD2	NA	TGTGCCAGCAGCTTAGGCCTAGCGGGAGCGGTAGGCTCCTACAATGAGCAGTTCTTC	CASSLGLAGAVGSYNEQFF
TRBV19	TRBJ2-7	TRBD1	NA	TGTGCCAGTAGTATAAGGGACAGAAGCTACGAGCAGTACTTC	CASSIRDRSYEQYF
TRBV2	TRBJ1-5	TRBD1	NA	TGTGCCAGCAGTGGAGGGGGCGGGGGGCCCAATCAGCCCCAGCATTTT	CASSGGGGGPNQPQHF
TRBV18	TRBJ1-4	TRBD1	NA	TGTGCCAGCTCGAACAGGGGGACTAATGAAAAACTGTTTTTT	CASSNRGTNEKLFF
TRBV3-1/TRBV3-2	TRBJ2-1	NA	once	TGTGCCAGCAGCCAAGTACAGGGATCAAGGTCGAATGAGCAGTTCTTC	CASSQVQGSRSNEQFF
TRBV27	TRBJ1-2	NA	NA	TGTGCCAGCAGTTTATATGGGCAGGGCTATGGCTACACCTTC	CASSLYGQGYGYTF
TRBV5-1	TRBJ1-4	NA	NA	TGCGCCAGCAGCTCGACTCCAGCACGGGAAAAACTGTTTTTT	CASSSTPAREKLFF
TRBV5-3	TRBJ1-1	TRBD1	NA	TGTGCCAGAAGCTTGGGGACAGGTTCGATGCACACTGAAGCTTTCTTT	CARSLGTGSMHTEAFF
TRBV28	TRBJ2-7	TRBD2	NA	TGTGCCAGCAGTCCCCCGGGGACTAAGGCCTACGAGCAGTACTTC	CASSPPGTKAYEQYF
TRBV9	TRBJ2-5	TRBD2	NA	TGTGCCAGCAGCGTAGGTGAGGGAGGGCCCACGTACTTC	CASSVGEGGPTYF
TRBV4-2	TRBJ1-5	NA	NA	TGTGCCAGCAGCCCCTGGAGTAGTAGCAATCAGCCCCAGCATTTT	CASSPWSSSNQPQHF
TRBV9	TRBJ1-1	NA	NA	TGTGCCAGCAGCGTGACAGGGAACACTGAAGCTTTCTTT	CASSVTGNTEAFF
TRBV5-4	TRBJ2-3	TRBD2	NA	TGTGCCACACCCGCTAGCGGGTCTCTCGGGGAGAATACAGATACGCAGTATTTT	CATPASGSLGENTDTQYF
TRBV29-1	TRBJ1-5	NA	NA	TGCAGCGTTGAGGGTCAGCGCAGGGAACACAATCAGCCCCAGCATTTT	CSVEGQRREHNQPQHF
TRBV5-1	TRBJ2-7	NA	NA	TGCGCCAGCAGCCAACAGGGCAGCTCCTACGAGCAGTACTTC	CASSQQGSSYEQYF
TRBV5-1	TRBJ2-1	TRBD1	NA	TGCGCCAGCAAGGACAGGGGTATCCATGAGCAGTTCTTC	CASKDRGIHEQFF